This T cell receptor (beta chain) originates from a study of blood T cell repertoires in COVID-19. Overall study context: The United States, Italy and Spain provided the acute and convalescent COVID-19 samples. Nucleic acid was either cDNA or gDNA, and it came from T cells, B-cell-depleted T cells, or PBMCs.

Source study methods: The authors estimated nucleated cell counts from reference gene primer amplification. Libraries were prepared by immunoSEQ multiplex PCR; TCRdb keeps only in-frame clonotypes and omits some of them. V, J and clone size reflect that table, while D and trimming were determined from the DNA. This table has about 270,000 clones, about 90% appearing once. Trimming stripped 5 bases from V and 6 bases from J, with 23 bases between. Germline CDR1 is LNHDA and CDR2 is SQIVND (reference sequence). The CDR3 sequence is 17 residues long. This receptor was obtained from a woman aged 25-40 years with acute COVID-19. J is TRBJ1-5 and V is TRBV19, with TRBD1 as a possible D gene (6 bases). Source material: PBMCs or T cells enriched from blood (not recorded which). The CDR3 nucleotides are TGTGCCAGTAGTTCGGGGCAGGGGCTTGGGGTTGGTCAGCCCCAGCATTTT. Encoded protein: CASSSGQGLGVGQPQHF.